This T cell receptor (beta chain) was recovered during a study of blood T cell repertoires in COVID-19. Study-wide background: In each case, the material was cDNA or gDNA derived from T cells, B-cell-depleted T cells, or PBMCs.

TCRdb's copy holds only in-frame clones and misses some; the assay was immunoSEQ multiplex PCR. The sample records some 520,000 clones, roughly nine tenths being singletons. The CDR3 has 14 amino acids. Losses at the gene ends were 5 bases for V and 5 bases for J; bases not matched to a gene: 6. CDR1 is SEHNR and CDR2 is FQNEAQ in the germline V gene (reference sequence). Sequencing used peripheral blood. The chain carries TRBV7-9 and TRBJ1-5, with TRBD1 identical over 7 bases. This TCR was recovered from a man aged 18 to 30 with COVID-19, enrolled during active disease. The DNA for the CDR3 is TGTGCCAGCAGCCAACTCACAGGGGATCAGCCCCAGCATTTT. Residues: CASSQLTGDQPQHF.